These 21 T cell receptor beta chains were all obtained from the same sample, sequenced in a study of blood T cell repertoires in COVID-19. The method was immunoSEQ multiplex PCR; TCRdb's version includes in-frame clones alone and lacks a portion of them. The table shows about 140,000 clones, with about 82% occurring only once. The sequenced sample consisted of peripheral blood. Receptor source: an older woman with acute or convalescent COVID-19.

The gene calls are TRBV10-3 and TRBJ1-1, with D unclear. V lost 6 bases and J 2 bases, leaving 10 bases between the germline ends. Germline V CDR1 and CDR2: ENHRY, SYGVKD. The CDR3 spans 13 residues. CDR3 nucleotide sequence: TGTGCCATCAGGGACTTACTTAACACTGAAGCTTTCTTT. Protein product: CAIRDLLNTEAFF.

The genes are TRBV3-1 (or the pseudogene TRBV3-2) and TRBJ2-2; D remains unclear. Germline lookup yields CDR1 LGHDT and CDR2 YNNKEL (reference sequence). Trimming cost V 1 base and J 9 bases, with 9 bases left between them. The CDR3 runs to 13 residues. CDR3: CASSQGRRWELFF. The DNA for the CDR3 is TGTGCCAGCAGCCAAGGGCGGCGATGGGAGCTGTTTTTT.

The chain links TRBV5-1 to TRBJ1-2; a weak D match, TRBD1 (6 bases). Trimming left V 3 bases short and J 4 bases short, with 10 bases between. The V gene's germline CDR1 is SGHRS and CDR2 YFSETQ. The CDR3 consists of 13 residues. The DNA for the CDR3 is TGCGCCAGCAGCTCGACAGGTTCCTATGGCTACACCTTC. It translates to CASSSTGSYGYTF.

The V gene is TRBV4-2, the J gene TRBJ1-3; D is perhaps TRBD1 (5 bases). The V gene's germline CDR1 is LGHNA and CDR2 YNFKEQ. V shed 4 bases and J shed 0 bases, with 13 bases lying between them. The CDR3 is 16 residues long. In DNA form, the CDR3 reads TGTGCCAGCAGCCCCTCGATAAGGGGCTCTGGAAACACCATATATTTT. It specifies CASSPSIRGSGNTIYF.

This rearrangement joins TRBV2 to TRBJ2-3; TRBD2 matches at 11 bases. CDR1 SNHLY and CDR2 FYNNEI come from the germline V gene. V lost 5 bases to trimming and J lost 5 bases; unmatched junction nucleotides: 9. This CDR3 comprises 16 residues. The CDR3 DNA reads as TGTGCCAGCAGTCAGCTAGCGGGGGGCCTTGGAGATACGCAGTATTTT. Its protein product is CASSQLAGGLGDTQYF.

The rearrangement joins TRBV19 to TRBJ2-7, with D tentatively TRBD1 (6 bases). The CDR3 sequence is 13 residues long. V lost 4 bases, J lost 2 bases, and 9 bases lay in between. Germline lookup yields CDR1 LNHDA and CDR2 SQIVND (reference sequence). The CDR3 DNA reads TGTGCCAGTAGTAGACAGGCAACCTACGAGCAGTACTTC. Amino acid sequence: CASSRQATYEQYF.

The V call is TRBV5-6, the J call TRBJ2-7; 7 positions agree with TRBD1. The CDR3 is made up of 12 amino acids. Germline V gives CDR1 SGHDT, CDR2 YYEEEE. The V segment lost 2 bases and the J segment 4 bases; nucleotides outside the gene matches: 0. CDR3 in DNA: TGTGCCAGCAGCTTACAGGGGTACGAGCAGTACTTC. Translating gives CASSLQGYEQYF.

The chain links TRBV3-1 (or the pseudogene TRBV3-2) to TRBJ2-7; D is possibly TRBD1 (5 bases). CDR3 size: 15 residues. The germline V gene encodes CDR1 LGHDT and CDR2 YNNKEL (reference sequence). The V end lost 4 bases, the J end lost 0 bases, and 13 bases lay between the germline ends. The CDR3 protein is CASSPPHRPSYEQYF. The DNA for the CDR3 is TGTGCCAGCAGCCCCCCGCACAGGCCCTCCTACGAGCAGTACTTC.

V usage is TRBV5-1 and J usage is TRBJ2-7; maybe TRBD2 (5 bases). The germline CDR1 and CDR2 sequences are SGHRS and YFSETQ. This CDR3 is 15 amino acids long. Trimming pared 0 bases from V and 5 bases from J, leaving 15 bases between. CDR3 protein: CASSLDGVVKDEQYF. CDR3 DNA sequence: TGCGCCAGCAGCTTGGACGGGGTAGTGAAAGACGAGCAGTACTTC.

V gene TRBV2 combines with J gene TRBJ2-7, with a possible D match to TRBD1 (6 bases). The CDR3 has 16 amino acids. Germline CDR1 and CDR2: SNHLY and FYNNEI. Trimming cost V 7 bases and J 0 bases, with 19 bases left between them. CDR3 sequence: CASTRTPGTSSYEQYF. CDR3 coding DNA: TGTGCCAGCACTAGAACTCCAGGGACAAGCTCCTACGAGCAGTACTTC.

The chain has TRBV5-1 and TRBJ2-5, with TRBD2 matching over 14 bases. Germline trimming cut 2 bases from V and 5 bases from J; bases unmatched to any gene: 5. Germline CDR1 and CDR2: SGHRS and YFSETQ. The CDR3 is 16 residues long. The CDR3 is CASSLPTSGGEETQYF. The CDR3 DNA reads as TGCGCCAGCAGCTTACCGACTAGCGGGGGGGAGGAGACCCAGTACTTC.

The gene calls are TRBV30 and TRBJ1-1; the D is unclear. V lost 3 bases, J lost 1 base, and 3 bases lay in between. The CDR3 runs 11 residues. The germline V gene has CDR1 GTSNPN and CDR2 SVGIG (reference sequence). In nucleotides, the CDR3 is TGTGCCTGGAGCTGGAACACTGAAGCTTTCTTT. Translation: CAWSWNTEAFF. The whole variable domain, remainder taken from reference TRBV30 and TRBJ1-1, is SQTIHQWPATLVQPVGSPLSLECTVEGTSNPNLYWYRQAAGRGLQLLFYSVGIGQISSEVPQNLSASRPQDRQFILSSKKLLLSDSGFYLCAWSWNTEAFFGQGTRLTVV.

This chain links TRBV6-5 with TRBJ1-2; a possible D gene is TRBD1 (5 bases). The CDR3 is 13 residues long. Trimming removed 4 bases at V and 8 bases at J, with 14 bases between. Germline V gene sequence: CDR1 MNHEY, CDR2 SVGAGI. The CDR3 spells CASSSRGGNGYTF. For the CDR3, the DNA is TGTGCCAGCAGTTCCCGGGGGGGGAACGGCTACACCTTC.

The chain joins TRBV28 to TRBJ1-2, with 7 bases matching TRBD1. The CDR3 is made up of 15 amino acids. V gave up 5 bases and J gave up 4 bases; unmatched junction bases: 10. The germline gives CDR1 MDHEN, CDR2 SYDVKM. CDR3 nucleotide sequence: TGTGCCAGCAGTCTCCGGGCAGGGGGGCTCTATGGCTACACCTTC. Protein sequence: CASSLRAGGLYGYTF.

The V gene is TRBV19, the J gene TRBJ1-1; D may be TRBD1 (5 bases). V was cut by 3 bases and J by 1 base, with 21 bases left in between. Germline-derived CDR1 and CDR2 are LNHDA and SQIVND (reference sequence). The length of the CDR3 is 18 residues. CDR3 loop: CASSILIHAGRKNTEAFF. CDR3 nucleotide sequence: TGTGCCAGTAGTATCTTGATCCATGCGGGACGAAAGAACACTGAAGCTTTCTTT. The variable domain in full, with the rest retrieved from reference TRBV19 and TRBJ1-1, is DGGITQSPKYLFRKEGQNVTLSCEQNLNHDAMYWYRQDPGQGLRLIYYSQIVNDFQKGDIAEGYSVSREKKESFPLTVTSAQKNPTAFYLCASSILIHAGRKNTEAFFGQGTRLTVV.

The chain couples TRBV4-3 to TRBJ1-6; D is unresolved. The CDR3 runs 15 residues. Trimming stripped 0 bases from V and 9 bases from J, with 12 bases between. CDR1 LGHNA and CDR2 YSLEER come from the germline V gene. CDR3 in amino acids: CASSQDPRQASPLHF. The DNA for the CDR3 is TGCGCCAGCAGCCAAGATCCAAGACAAGCTTCACCCCTCCACTTT.

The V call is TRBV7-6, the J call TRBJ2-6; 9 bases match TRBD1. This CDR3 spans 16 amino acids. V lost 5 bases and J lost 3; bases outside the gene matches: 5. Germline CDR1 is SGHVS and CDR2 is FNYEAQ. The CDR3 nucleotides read TGTGCCAGCAGCCCCTGGACAGGGGTTGGGGCCAACGTCCTGACTTTC. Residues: CASSPWTGVGANVLTF.

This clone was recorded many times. In DNA, the CDR3 is TGTGCCAGCAGCCCGGGTCCGGACACCGGGGAGCTGTTTTTT. Its translation is CASSPGPDTGELFF. The rearrangement uses TRBV6-4 and TRBJ2-2; D gene unclear. Germline CDR1 is MRHNA and CDR2 is SNTAGT. V was cut by 6 bases and J by 3 bases, with 11 bases left in between. The CDR3 extends over 14 amino acids.

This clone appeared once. This CDR3 reads CATSRGGRPRTGNTIYF. The CDR3 DNA is TGTGCCACCAGCAGGGGAGGACGGCCGAGGACTGGAAACACCATATATTTT. The rearrangement joins TRBV15 to TRBJ1-3; D call uncertain. The CDR3 consists of 17 residues. Trimming pared 3 bases from V and 2 bases from J, leaving 17 bases between. Germline V CDR1 and CDR2: LNHNV, YYDKDF (reference sequence).

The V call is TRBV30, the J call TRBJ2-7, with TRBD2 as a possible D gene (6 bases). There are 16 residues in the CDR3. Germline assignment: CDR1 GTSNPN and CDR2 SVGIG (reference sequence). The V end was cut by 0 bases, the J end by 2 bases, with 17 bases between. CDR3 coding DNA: TGTGCCTGGAGTGTAGGAGGGTCAGGGAATGCCTACGAGCAGTACTTC. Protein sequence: CAWSVGGSGNAYEQYF.

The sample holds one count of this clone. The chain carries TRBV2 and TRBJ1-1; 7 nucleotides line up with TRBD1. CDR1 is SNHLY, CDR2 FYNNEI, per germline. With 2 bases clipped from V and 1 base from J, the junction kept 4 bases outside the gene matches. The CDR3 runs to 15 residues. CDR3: CASSETWTGNTEAFF. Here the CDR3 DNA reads TGTGCCAGCAGTGAAACCTGGACAGGGAACACTGAAGCTTTCTTT.